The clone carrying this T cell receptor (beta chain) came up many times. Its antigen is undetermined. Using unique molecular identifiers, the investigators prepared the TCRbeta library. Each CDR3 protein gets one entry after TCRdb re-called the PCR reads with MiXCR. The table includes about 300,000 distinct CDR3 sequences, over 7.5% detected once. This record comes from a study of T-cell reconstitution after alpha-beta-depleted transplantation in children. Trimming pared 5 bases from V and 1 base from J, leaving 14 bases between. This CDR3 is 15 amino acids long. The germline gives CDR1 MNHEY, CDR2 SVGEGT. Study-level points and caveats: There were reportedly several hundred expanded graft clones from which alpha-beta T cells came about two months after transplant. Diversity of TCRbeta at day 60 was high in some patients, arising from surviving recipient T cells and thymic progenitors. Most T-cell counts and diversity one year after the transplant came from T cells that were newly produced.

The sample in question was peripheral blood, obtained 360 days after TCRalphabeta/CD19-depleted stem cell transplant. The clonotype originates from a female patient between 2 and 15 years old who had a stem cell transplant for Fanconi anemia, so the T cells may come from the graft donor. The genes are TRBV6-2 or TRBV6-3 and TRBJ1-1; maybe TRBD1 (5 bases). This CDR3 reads CASSPPGTGNTEAFF. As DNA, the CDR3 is TGTGCCAGCAGTCCGCCCGGGACGGGGAACACTGAAGCTTTCTTT.